This TCR beta chain was recorded in a study of technical replicates of blood from several donors. The CDR3 runs to 16 residues. CDR1 is MNHEY and CDR2 is SMNVEV in the germline V gene (reference sequence). Germline trimming cut 4 bases from V and 2 bases from J; bases unmatched to any gene: 11. The data were produced by immunoSEQ multiplex PCR, yet TCRdb's version contains in-frame clones alone and is incomplete. The sample holds 60,000 to 90,000 clones, around 97% seen once. This chain links TRBV27 with TRBJ2-7, with 7 positions matching TRBD2. Source material: T cells isolated from PBMCs. This receptor was identified in a human donor in good health. The CDR3 DNA sequence: TGTGCCAGCAGTTCCATTGCCGGGACTACCGCCTACGAGCAGTACTTC. Translation gives CASSSIAGTTAYEQYF.